Listed below are T cell receptor beta chains from one sample, sequenced in a study of T cell repertoires in cytomegalovirus infection. Via MiXCR, TCRdb re-called the reads, giving one row per CDR3 protein. The table shows over 300,000 distinct CDR3 sequences, with over 7.5% occurring only once. The sequencing input was PBMCs. These receptors originate from a human donor in good health (CMV status not recorded). Some clones in this sample may be carry-over from other donors' samples. Each CDR3 is given with its conserved first and last residue. The D gene is left open where the match is weak. Clone size is not always given. Where it is, it says once, few, many or a class for expanded clones.

v_gene	j_gene	abundance	d_gene	CDR3aa	CDR3nt
TRBV7-6	TRBJ2-5	many	.	CASSLTVAGPELAQYF	TGTGCCAGCAGCCTAACTGTGGCGGGCCCCGAATTGGCCCAGTACTTC
TRBV14	TRBJ2-2	few	.	CASSQAPLIGTGELFF	TGTGCCAGCAGCCAAGCTCCCCTTATCGGGACCGGGGAGCTGTTTTTT
TRBV12-3/TRBV12-4	TRBJ2-1	.	TRBD1	CASNRDRGRWEQFF	TGTGCCAGCAACCGGGACAGGGGGCGATGGGAGCAGTTCTTC
TRBV7-6	TRBJ2-3	.	.	CASSAPPYTQYF	TGTGCCAGCAGCGCCCCCCCCTATACGCAGTATTTT
TRBV6-2/TRBV6-3	TRBJ2-1	few	.	CASTPGWYNEQFF	TGTGCCAGCACCCCCGGCTGGTACAATGAGCAGTTCTTC
TRBV4-3	TRBJ1-1	.	TRBD1	CASSQQQGVNTEAFF	TGCGCCAGCAGCCAGCAACAGGGGGTGAACACTGAAGCTTTCTTT
TRBV2	TRBJ2-3	few	.	CANRQRGTDTQYF	TGTGCGAACAGGCAACGGGGAACAGATACGCAGTATTTT
TRBV7-3	TRBJ2-1	many	.	CASSLSHSRSSYNEQFF	TGTGCCAGCAGCCTCAGTCATAGCAGAAGCTCCTACAATGAGCAGTTCTTC
TRBV20-1	TRBJ2-7	few	.	CSARSGLMSHEQYF	TGCAGTGCTAGGAGCGGGTTGATGTCTCACGAGCAGTACTTC
TRBV27	TRBJ1-1	once	TRBD1	CASKRQGVETEAFF	TGTGCCAGCAAGAGACAGGGGGTGGAGACTGAAGCTTTCTTT
TRBV7-2	TRBJ1-4	few	TRBD1	CASSFNRGRNEKLFF	TGTGCCAGCAGCTTTAACAGGGGGCGGAATGAAAAACTGTTTTTT
TRBV6-6	TRBJ2-1	.	.	CASSTLATYNEQFF	TGTGCCAGCAGCACACTAGCAACCTACAATGAGCAGTTCTTC
TRBV7-2	TRBJ1-2	many	TRBD1	CASGGQGHYGYTF	TGTGCCAGCGGAGGACAGGGACACTATGGCTACACCTTC
TRBV15	TRBJ2-7	.	TRBD2	CATSRAPLAGDEQYF	TGTGCCACCAGCAGGGCTCCACTAGCGGGAGACGAGCAGTACTTC
TRBV6-5	TRBJ2-3	.	.	CASSEVSTDTQYF	TGTGCCAGCAGTGAAGTGTCCACAGATACGCAGTATTTT
TRBV28	TRBJ2-2	many	.	CASSSGGADTGELFF	TGTGCCAGCAGTTCGGGGGGCGCAGATACCGGGGAGCTGTTTTTT
TRBV7-9	TRBJ2-7	.	TRBD1	CASSRGTGIYEQYF	TGTGCCAGCAGCCGTGGGACAGGGATCTACGAGCAGTACTTC
TRBV20-1	TRBJ1-1	few	.	CSARGNTEAFF	TGCAGTGCTAGAGGTAACACTGAAGCTTTCTTT
TRBV6-6	TRBJ1-5	many	TRBD1	CASSYRTGGNQPQHF	TGTGCCAGCAGTTACAGAACAGGGGGCAATCAGCCCCAGCATTTT
TRBV7-3	TRBJ2-6	many	.	CASGKLDRSGANVLTF	TGTGCCAGCGGGAAACTCGACCGCTCTGGGGCCAACGTCCTGACTTTC
TRBV7-2	TRBJ1-2	many	.	CASSYTNYGYTF	TGTGCCAGCAGTTACACAAACTATGGCTACACCTTC
TRBV12-3/TRBV12-4	TRBJ2-6	few	.	CASSLRGVTGANVLTF	TGTGCCAGCAGTTTGCGTGGAGTCACAGGGGCCAACGTCCTGACTTTC
TRBV4-1	TRBJ1-5	few	.	CASSQVQESNQPQHF	TGTGCCAGCAGCCAAGTACAGGAAAGCAATCAGCCCCAGCATTTT
TRBV7-3	TRBJ2-1	.	TRBD2	CASSPQGLAGGPRYNEQFF	TGTGCCAGCAGCCCCCAAGGGCTAGCGGGAGGGCCTAGGTACAATGAGCAGTTCTTC